One sample yielded the 31 T cell receptor beta chains listed below, sequenced in a study of shared clonotypes between healthy human individuals. The protocol was immunoSEQ multiplex PCR, while the TCRdb copy is restricted to in-frame clones and leaves out a portion. In the table there are fewer than 700,000 clones, 85% to 95% of which are singletons. CD8 cells classed as naive were CD45RO-negative and positively selected for CCR7, excluding terminally differentiated effector memory CD45RA+ cells. Specimen: naive CD8+ T cells sorted from blood. These receptors were collected from a woman in her twenties or thirties in good health.

The chain uses TRBV27 and TRBJ2-5; 8 bases fit TRBD1. The DNA end is a closer match to TRBJ2-7, so the J assignment may be wrong. This CDR3 has 13 amino acids. CDR1 is MNHEY, CDR2 SMNVEV, per germline (reference sequence). CDR3 loop: CASMRQGYYEQYF. The CDR3 region has the DNA TGTGCCAGCATGCGACAGGGGTACTACGAGCAGTACTTC.

The chain has TRBV9 and TRBJ2-5, with 8 nucleotides matching TRBD1. The J call may be incorrect, as the DNA end agrees better with TRBJ2-7. The CDR3 extends over 13 amino acids. The germline V gene encodes CDR1 SGDLS and CDR2 YYNGEE. The CDR3 region is CASSVAGGHEQYF. The CDR3 coding sequence is TGTGCCAGCAGCGTAGCAGGGGGCCACGAGCAGTACTTC.

Of note for this clone: Other nucleotide sequences from this sample produce the same CDR3. The genes are TRBV11-2 and TRBJ2-7; no definite D call. The length of the CDR3 is 13 residues. The germline V gene encodes CDR1 SGHAT and CDR2 FQNNGV. Deletions cut 0 bases from V and 4 bases from J, with 7 bases between. CDR3 bases: TGTGCCAGCAGCTTAGATCCGTTATACGAGCAGTACTTC. This gives the protein CASSLDPLYEQYF.

V and J are TRBV5-6 and TRBJ2-7, with 12 nucleotides matching TRBD2. The germline V gene encodes CDR1 SGHDT and CDR2 YYEEEE. The junction had 12 bases not matched to a gene; V was cut back by 4 bases and J by 4 bases. The CDR3 is made up of 17 amino acids. The CDR3 is CASSRISLAGGPYEQYF. For the CDR3, the DNA is TGTGCCAGCAGCCGCATCTCCCTAGCGGGAGGGCCGTACGAGCAGTACTTC.

This chain connects TRBV9 to TRBJ2-2, with D uncertain. The CDR3 totals 15 residues. V shed 3 bases and J shed 0 bases, with 9 bases lying between them. Germline values: CDR1 SGDLS, CDR2 YYNGEE. CDR3 sequence: CASSDGSTNTGELFF. The DNA of the CDR3 is TGTGCCAGCAGCGATGGATCAACGAACACCGGGGAGCTGTTTTTT.

The chain couples TRBV10-3 to TRBJ2-7; no clear D gene. The V gene lost 3 bases and the J gene lost 3 bases, with 9 bases spanning the gap. Germline CDR1 ENHRY, CDR2 SYGVKD. CDR3 length: 13 residues. The CDR3 DNA follows: TGTGCCATCAGTGATTTTAAGGGCTACGAGCAGTACTTC. Protein: CAISDFKGYEQYF.

As for this clone: Other DNA sequences in the sample encode the same CDR3. The CDR3 protein is CASSLTGGGTEAFF. The CDR3 nucleotides read TGTGCCAGCAGTTTAACAGGGGGAGGCACTGAAGCTTTCTTT. V and J are TRBV27 and TRBJ1-1, with 8 bases that match TRBD1. Looked up from germline, CDR1 is MNHEY and CDR2 is SMNVEV (reference sequence). Trimming at V came to 2 bases and at J to 4 bases, leaving 3 bases not matched to a gene. The CDR3 runs 14 residues.

The rearrangement uses TRBV5-8 and TRBJ2-7; D is possibly TRBD1 (6 bases). CDR3 length equals 12 residues. The germline gives CDR1 SGHTS, CDR2 YDEGEE. Trimming left V 4 bases short and J 3 bases short, with 8 bases between. The CDR3 loop reads CASSRGHYEQYF. In DNA form, the CDR3 reads TGTGCCAGCAGCAGGGGACACTACGAGCAGTACTTC.

The chain carries TRBV28 and TRBJ2-2; the D is unclear. CDR1 and CDR2 from the germline V gene are MDHEN and SYDVKM. The ends were cut back, 5 bases at V and 5 bases at J, with 12 bases in the middle. The CDR3 length is 14 residues. The CDR3 loop is CASSLMDVTGELFF. The CDR3 bases are TGTGCCAGCAGTCTAATGGACGTGACCGGGGAGCTGTTTTTT. Complete variable domain (other parts from reference TRBV28 and TRBJ2-2): DVKVTQSSRYLVKRTGEKVFLECVQDMDHENMFWYRQDPGLGLRLIYFSYDVKMKEKGDIPEGYSVSREKKERFSLILESASTNQTSMYLCASSLMDVTGELFFGEGSRLTVL.

V gene TRBV11-1 combines with J gene TRBJ2-7; D is undetermined. The CDR3 loop spans 14 amino acids. V was clipped by 3 bases and J by 0 bases, with 9 bases between them. Germline values: CDR1 SGHAT, CDR2 FQDESV (reference sequence). Written as DNA, the CDR3 is TGTGCCAGCAGCTTCCTACGGTCCTCCTACGAGCAGTACTTC. It translates to CASSFLRSSYEQYF.

J is TRBJ1-1 and V is TRBV13; D is unresolved. CDR3 size: 11 residues. The V end was cut by 0 bases, the J end by 6 bases, with 2 bases between. Germline loops: CDR1 PRHDT, CDR2 FYEKMQ (reference sequence). DNA for the CDR3: TGTGCCAGCAGCTTAGGCCCTGAAGCTTTCTTT. This encodes CASSLGPEAFF.

This sequence joins TRBV11-2 and TRBJ2-7, with no clear D. The V end lost 4 bases, the J end lost 4 bases, and 11 bases lay between the germline ends. This CDR3 has 13 amino acids. CDR1 and CDR2 from the germline V gene are SGHAT and FQNNGV. CDR3 sequence reads: CASSSVPLYEQYF. The CDR3, as DNA: TGTGCCAGCAGCTCCGTCCCCTTATACGAGCAGTACTTC.

The rearrangement uses TRBV2 and TRBJ2-1; D possibly corresponds to TRBD1 (5 bases). Trimming cost V 4 bases and J 7 bases, with 11 bases left between them. Germline assignment: CDR1 SNHLY and CDR2 FYNNEI. CDR3 length: 13 residues. CDR3 bases: TGTGCCAGCAGTGCTACAGGCGAGAATGAGCAGTTCTTC. It encodes CASSATGENEQFF. Drawing the rest from reference TRBV2 and TRBJ2-1, the complete variable domain is EPEVTQTPSHQVTQMGQEVILRCVPISNHLYFYWYRQILGQKVEFLVSFYNNEISEKSEIFDDQFSVERPDGSNFTLKIRSTKLEDSAMYFCASSATGENEQFFGPGTRLTVL.

V and J are TRBV30 and TRBJ1-5, with no clear D. The CDR3 length is 15 residues. Between the trimmed V and J ends, which lost 2 bases and 0 bases, there was a span of 11 bases. In germline, CDR1 is GTSNPN, CDR2 SVGIG (reference sequence). The CDR3 DNA reads TGTGCCTGGAGTCTCGGGGTCACTAGCAATCAGCCCCAGCATTTT. Amino acid sequence: CAWSLGVTSNQPQHF.

In DNA form, the CDR3 reads TGTGCCAGCAGCCTAATGGGACTAGCGGAAGAGACCCAGTACTTC. It is translated as CASSLMGLAEETQYF. The V call is TRBV7-2, the J call TRBJ2-5; 11 positions match TRBD2. V shed 5 bases and J 3 bases; nucleotides not matched to a gene: 5. From germline, CDR1 is SGHTA and CDR2 FQGNSA. CDR3 length: 15 amino acids.

Points on this clone: The sample holds other DNA sequences that translate to the same CDR3. The chain uses TRBV9 and TRBJ2-1; D uncertain. V lost 4 bases and J lost 5, with 7 bases in between. The CDR3 totals 12 residues. Germline V CDR1 and CDR2: SGDLS, YYNGEE. The CDR3, as DNA: TGTGCCAGCAGCTCCGGAAACAATGAGCAGTTCTTC. This encodes CASSSGNNEQFF.

In DNA form, the CDR3 reads TGTGCCAGTAGTACTTCGGGACACCACCCTTCCACAGATACGCAGTATTTT. Amino acid sequence: CASSTSGHHPSTDTQYF. The J gene is TRBJ2-3, the V gene TRBV19, with D tentatively TRBD1 (6 bases). Per the germline V gene, CDR1 is LNHDA and CDR2 is SQIVND (reference sequence). The CDR3 runs 17 residues. V dropped 4 bases and J dropped 2 bases, with 19 bases sitting between them.

This rearrangement joins TRBV2 to TRBJ2-3; a possible D gene is TRBD2 (6 bases). V was cut by 3 bases and J by 1 base, with 20 bases left in between. Germline values: CDR1 SNHLY, CDR2 FYNNEI. The CDR3 is made up of 18 amino acids. CDR3 bases: TGTGCCAGCAGTGACTTAGCGGAACTAAAAGGTCGCACAGATACGCAGTATTTT. Translation gives CASSDLAELKGRTDTQYF.

The rearrangement uses TRBV2 and TRBJ2-7; 8 bases fit TRBD1. This CDR3 has 13 amino acids. Germline loops: CDR1 SNHLY, CDR2 FYNNEI. V gave up 5 bases and J gave up 5 bases; unmatched junction bases: 5. The CDR3 spells CASSRTGRNEQYF. Written as DNA, the CDR3 is TGTGCCAGCAGTAGGACAGGGAGGAACGAGCAGTACTTC.

CDR3 region: CASSLGHPNEKLFF. The CDR3 nucleotides read TGTGCCAGCAGCTTAGGACATCCTAATGAAAAACTGTTTTTT. V and J are TRBV5-4 and TRBJ1-4, with D possibly matching TRBD1 (5 bases). Germline assignment: CDR1 SGHNT and CDR2 YYREEE (reference sequence). The CDR3 contains 14 residues. V was trimmed by 2 bases and J by 3 bases, leaving 8 bases between them.

The gene calls are TRBV7-8 and TRBJ2-1; no reliable D call. Germline values: CDR1 SGHVS, CDR2 FQNEAQ. The CDR3 has 14 amino acids. V lost 3 bases to trimming and J lost 5 bases, with 11 bases between them. CDR3 sequence reads: CASSFWSGDNEQFF. The CDR3 DNA reads TGTGCCAGCAGCTTCTGGTCTGGGGACAATGAGCAGTTCTTC.

This clone was recorded at least ten times. The DNA for the CDR3 is TGCGCCAGCAGCCCCCCAGGGGAAGGCTACACCTTC. Translating it yields CASSPPGEGYTF. The chain combines TRBV4-1 with TRBJ1-2, with a weak D call TRBD1 (6 bases). The germline V and J ends were trimmed by 4 bases and 8 bases, with 11 bases remaining between them. The CDR3 is 12 residues long. CDR1 MGHRA and CDR2 YSYEKL come from the germline V gene.

The chain is built from TRBV4-2 and TRBJ2-1, with 8 bases identical to TRBD2. Germline V gene lookup returns CDR1 LGHNA and CDR2 YNFKEQ. The CDR3 spans 16 residues. J lost 3 bases, V lost 0 bases, and 4 bases had no gene match. CDR3 region: CASSQEERGYYNEQFF. CDR3 DNA sequence: TGTGCCAGCAGCCAAGAGGAGCGGGGGTACTACAATGAGCAGTTCTTC.

V usage is TRBV5-8 and J usage is TRBJ2-1; TRBD2 matches 10 bases. Germline V gene lookup returns CDR1 SGHTS and CDR2 YDEGEE. V lost 4 bases to trimming and J lost 8 bases; unmatched junction nucleotides: 9. This CDR3 has 15 amino acids. CDR3 DNA: TGTGCCAGCAGCCTTGGGGCTAGCGGGAGCGATGAGCAGTTCTTC. It codes for CASSLGASGSDEQFF.

The chain has TRBV14 and TRBJ2-5; D tentatively fits TRBD1 or TRBD2 (5 bases each). V was cut by 1 base and J by 4 bases, with 13 bases left in between. The germline V gene encodes CDR1 SGHDN and CDR2 FVKESK. The CDR3 spans 15 residues. CDR3 residues: CASSQGVLGTETQYF. The CDR3 coding sequence is TGTGCCAGCAGCCAAGGCGTTTTGGGGACAGAGACCCAGTACTTC. Using reference TRBV14 and TRBJ2-5 for the parts outside the CDR3, the full variable domain is EAGVTQFPSHSVIEKGQTVTLRCDPISGHDNLYWYRRVMGKEIKFLLHFVKESKQDESGMPNNRFLAERTGGTYSTLKVQPAELEDSGVYFCASSQGVLGTETQYFGPGTRLLVL.

The DNA of the CDR3 is TGTGCCAGCAGCTTAGCATGGAATGAGCAGTTCTTC. This gives the protein CASSLAWNEQFF. The V call is TRBV7-8, the J call TRBJ2-1; no definite D call. The germline gives CDR1 SGHVS, CDR2 FQNEAQ. The V end lost 0 bases, the J end lost 7 bases, and 4 bases lay between the germline ends. The length of the CDR3 is 12 residues.

Only one count was recorded for this clone. The CDR3 loop reads CASSEAGRSNNEQFF. CDR3 bases: TGTGCCAGCAGTGAAGCGGGAAGGAGTAACAATGAGCAGTTCTTC. The rearrangement joins TRBV2 to TRBJ2-1, with D uncertain. CDR1 is SNHLY, CDR2 FYNNEI, per germline. The CDR3 runs 15 residues. Between the trimmed V and J ends, which lost 0 bases and 5 bases, there was a span of 11 bases.

The chain recombines TRBV28 with TRBJ2-7, with 9 bases identical to TRBD2. V shed 1 base, J shed 3 bases, and the junction held 1 base outside the gene matches. CDR1 is MDHEN, CDR2 SYDVKM, per germline. CDR3 length: 14 residues. DNA for the CDR3: TGTGCCAGCAGTTTATTGACTAGCGGCTACGAGCAGTACTTC. Amino acids: CASSLLTSGYEQYF.

This rearrangement joins TRBV4-1 to TRBJ2-7, with 10 bases lining up with TRBD2. CDR3 length: 16 amino acids. With 3 bases clipped from V and 9 bases from J, the junction kept 14 bases outside the gene matches. CDR1 and CDR2 from the germline V gene are MGHRA and YSYEKL. The CDR3 region has the DNA TGCGCCAGCAGCCAGTATCCTAGCGGGAGTGGAGTGTCGCAGTACTTC. This codes for CASSQYPSGSGVSQYF.

This chain joins TRBV2 and TRBJ1-1, with TRBD1 identical over 10 bases. Germline V lookup: CDR1 SNHLY, CDR2 FYNNEI. The CDR3 extends over 15 amino acids. Losses at the gene ends were 10 bases for V and 2 bases for J; bases not matched to a gene: 10. Written as DNA, the CDR3 is TGTGCCATCCTGGGACAGGGGAAAGGTAACACTGAAGCTTTCTTT. Translation gives CAILGQGKGNTEAFF.

The CDR3, as DNA: TGTGCCAGTAGTATTTCGCCAGGGGATTATAGCAATCAGCCCCAGCATTTT. It yields the protein CASSISPGDYSNQPQHF. The rearrangement joins TRBV19 to TRBJ1-5; weak D call: TRBD1 (6 bases). Trimming took off 3 bases at V and 0 bases at J, with 15 bases between the two ends. Germline V lookup: CDR1 LNHDA, CDR2 SQIVND (reference sequence). The CDR3 has 17 amino acids.